Described below is a single TCR beta chain sequence and its context. What it binds is unknown. These data are taken from a study of OX40 agonist ivuxolimab in advanced cancers. Study-level points and caveats: Dose levels from 0.1 to 3.0 mg/kg saw CD4+ and CD8+ blood T cells expand clonally by week 6.

Measured with immunoSEQ multiplex PCR; TCRdb has only the in-frame clones, and not every one. The sample records roughly 76,000 clones, 90% to 95% being singletons. Anyone with autoimmune disease history or systemic immunosuppression was excluded. The V and J ends lost 6 bases and 3 bases, in that order; junction bases with no gene match: 7. This CDR3 is 15 amino acids long. Germline V gene data show CDR1 as MNHEY and CDR2 as SMNVEV (reference sequence). The sequence derives from an adult with an advanced solid tumor such as melanoma, head and neck, liver or kidney cancer. The J gene is TRBJ2-7, the V gene TRBV27, with 11 bases identical to TRBD2. Here the sequenced sample was CD4+ or CD8+ T cells sorted from blood, taken in a trial of the OX40 agonist ivuxolimab. Here the CDR3 reads CASSPTSGIFYEQYF. The CDR3 DNA is TGTGCCAGCAGCCCGACTAGCGGGATCTTCTACGAGCAGTACTTC.